Below, 9 T cell receptor beta chains from the same sample are listed, as sequenced in a study of radiotherapy plus CTLA-4 blockade in lung cancer. Clones were read by immunoSEQ multiplex PCR, and TCRdb kept only the in-frame ones, dropping some. The repertoire holds approximately 40,000 clones, with about 86% as singletons. The starting material was peripheral blood, obtained from a patient treated with radiotherapy plus ipilimumab. These receptor sequences come from a human donor with non-small cell lung cancer whose response to radiotherapy plus ipilimumab could not be evaluated.

The rearrangement uses TRBV5-1 and TRBJ1-2, with a possible D match to TRBD1 (6 bases). CDR1 is SGHRS and CDR2 is YFSETQ in the germline V gene. Trimming removed 5 bases from V and 8 bases from J, with 16 bases in between. This CDR3 is 13 amino acids long. The CDR3 DNA is TGCGCCAGCAGTCGAGGACAGACCCTCGGCTACACCTTC. It yields the protein CASSRGQTLGYTF.

The CDR3 loop reads CASNPDYGYTF. The CDR3 bases are TGTGCCAGCAATCCGGACTATGGCTACACCTTC. The rearrangement uses TRBV7-9 and TRBJ1-2; D ambiguous. Germline-derived CDR1 and CDR2 are SEHNR and FQNEAQ (reference sequence). The CDR3 runs 11 residues. V lost 7 bases, J lost 3 bases, and 6 bases lay in between.

V usage is TRBV7-9 and J usage is TRBJ2-5, with 12 nucleotides matching TRBD1. With V trimmed by 10 bases and J by 5 bases, 5 bases remained unmatched. The CDR3 length is 13 residues. CDR1 is SEHNR and CDR2 is FQNEAQ in the germline V gene (reference sequence). As DNA, the CDR3 is TGTGCCACTGGGGACAGGGGGCACGAGACCCAGTACTTC. Protein sequence: CATGDRGHETQYF.

The chain has TRBV9 and TRBJ1-2; D is perhaps TRBD1 (6 bases). The CDR3 runs 16 residues. From germline, CDR1 is SGDLS and CDR2 YYNGEE. V lost 0 bases and J lost 4, with 16 bases in between. The CDR3 sequence is CASSVDPDRGPYGYTF. CDR3 coding DNA: TGTGCCAGCAGCGTAGACCCGGACAGAGGGCCCTATGGCTACACCTTC.

The genes are TRBV21-1 and TRBJ2-7; the table's D call of TRBD2 was not tested on the DNA. TRBV21-1 is deemed a pseudogene. The CDR3 contains 14 residues. CDR3 DNA sequence: TGTGCCAGCGCCCGGACGAAGGAGCGGTACGAGCAGTACTTC. It yields the protein CASARTKERYEQYF.

J is TRBJ2-3 and V is TRBV6-5; D is unclear. V lost 6 bases, J lost 1 base, and 14 bases lay in between. This CDR3 is built from 15 residues. Per germline, CDR1 MNHEY and CDR2 SVGAGI. Here the CDR3 DNA reads TGTGCCAGCAGCCCACTCACCCCCCGCACAGATACGCAGTATTTT. Translating it yields CASSPLTPRTDTQYF.

The J gene is TRBJ2-2, the V gene TRBV4-1; 7 bases fit TRBD1. Germline lookup yields CDR1 MGHRA and CDR2 YSYEKL. The junction had 2 bases not matched to a gene; V was cut back by 5 bases and J by 5 bases. This CDR3 contains 13 residues. This CDR3 reads CASSETGTGELFF. CDR3 DNA sequence: TGCGCCAGCAGCGAGACAGGGACCGGGGAGCTGTTTTTT.

The chain joins TRBV7-9 to TRBJ2-3; a weak D match, TRBD1 (6 bases). Deletions cut 7 bases from V and 6 bases from J, with 14 bases between. CDR1 is SEHNR, CDR2 FQNEAQ, per germline (reference sequence). The CDR3 is made up of 13 amino acids. The CDR3 protein is CASTRTAPDTQYF. In DNA, the CDR3 is TGTGCCAGCACCAGGACAGCCCCCGATACGCAGTATTTT.

The CDR3 loop is CASTTHPDRVHEQYF. CDR3 coding DNA: TGTGCCAGCACCACCCACCCGGACAGGGTCCACGAGCAGTACTTC. The J gene is TRBJ2-7, the V gene TRBV28; 8 nucleotides align to TRBD1. CDR1 is MDHEN and CDR2 is SYDVKM in the germline V gene. The CDR3 has 15 amino acids. Germline trimming cut 7 bases from V and 5 bases from J; bases unmatched to any gene: 13. Supplemented by reference TRBV28 and TRBJ2-7, the full variable domain reads DVKVTQSSRYLVKRTGEKVFLECVQDMDHENMFWYRQDPGLGLRLIYFSYDVKMKEKGDIPEGYSVSREKKERFSLILESASTNQTSMYLCASTTHPDRVHEQYFGPGTRLTVT.